This TCR beta chain was captured by sequencing in a study of blood T cell repertoires in COVID-19. Clones were read by immunoSEQ multiplex PCR, and TCRdb kept only the in-frame ones, dropping some. This table has roughly 87,000 clones, more than 70% appearing once. The sequence came from a man aged 45-65 years with active COVID-19. Input material: peripheral blood.

CDR3 region: CASSRPNPGQGQREQYF. The CDR3 DNA is TGTGCCAGCAGCCGGCCGAATCCGGGACAGGGGCAGAGGGAGCAGTACTTC. V usage is TRBV4-2 and J usage is TRBJ2-7; 10 positions match TRBD1. V lost 4 bases to trimming and J lost 7 bases; unmatched junction nucleotides: 16. CDR3 size: 17 residues. In germline, CDR1 is LGHNA, CDR2 YNFKEQ.